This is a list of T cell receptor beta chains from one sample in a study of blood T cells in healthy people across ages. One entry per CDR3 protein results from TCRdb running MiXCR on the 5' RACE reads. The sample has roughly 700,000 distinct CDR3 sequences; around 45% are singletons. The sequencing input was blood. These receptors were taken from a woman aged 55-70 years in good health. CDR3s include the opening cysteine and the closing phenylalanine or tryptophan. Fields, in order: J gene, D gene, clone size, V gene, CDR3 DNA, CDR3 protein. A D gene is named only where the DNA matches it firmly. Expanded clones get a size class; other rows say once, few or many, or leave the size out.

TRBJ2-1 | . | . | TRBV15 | TGTGCCACCAGCAGAGATCCCGGGACCTACAATAAGCAGTTCTTC | CATSRDPGTYNKQFF
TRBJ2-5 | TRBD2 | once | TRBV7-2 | TGTGCCGGCAGCTTGGGACTAGCGGGAGTGGAGACCCAGTACTTC | CAGSLGLAGVETQYF
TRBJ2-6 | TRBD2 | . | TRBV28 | TGTGCCAGCTATCTAGCGGGAGAAGGTCCTGGGGCCAACGTCCTGACTTTC | CASYLAGEGPGANVLTF
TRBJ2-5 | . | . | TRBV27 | TGTGCCAGCATGCGTTGGGGGGCCCAAGAGACCCAGTACTTC | CASMRWGAQETQYF
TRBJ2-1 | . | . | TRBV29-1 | TGCAGCGTTGAAGAAACGAAGGGGAAGATTTACAATGAGCAGTTCTTC | CSVEETKGKIYNEQFF
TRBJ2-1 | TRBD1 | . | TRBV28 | TGTGCCAGCAGTTCCGGACAGGGGGACAATGGGCAGTTCTTC | CASSSGQGDNGQFF
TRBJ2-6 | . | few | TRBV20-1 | TGCAGTGCTAGATTACAGGACCCAGAAATATACTCTGGGGCCAACGTCCTGACTTTC | CSARLQDPEIYSGANVLTF
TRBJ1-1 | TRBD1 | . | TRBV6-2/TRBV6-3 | TGTGCCAGCAGCCACGACAGGGAGACTGAAGCTTTCTTT | CASSHDRETEAFF
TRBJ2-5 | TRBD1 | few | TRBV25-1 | TGTGCCAGCAGTGAAACCTCCCGGACAGGGGAGGGAGAGCAGTACTTC | CASSETSRTGEGEQYF
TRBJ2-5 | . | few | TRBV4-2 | TGTGCCAGCAGCCAGGTAGCGGAAGAGACCCAGTACTTC | CASSQVAEETQYF
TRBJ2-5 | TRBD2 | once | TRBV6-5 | TGTGCCAGCAGTTCTGGACTAGCTTCGTGGGCTGAGCAGTACTTC | CASSSGLASWAEQYF
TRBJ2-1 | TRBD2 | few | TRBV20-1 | TGCACACTTCTTGGGACTAGCGGGGGGAAGAATGAGCAGTTCTTC | CTLLGTSGGKNEQFF
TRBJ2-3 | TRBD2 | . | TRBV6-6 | TGTGCCAGCAGAGGGGCGGACAGCGGGAGGGCACCAGATACGCAGTATTTT | CASRGADSGRAPDTQYF
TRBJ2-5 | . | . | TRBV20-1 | TGCAGTGCTAGAGATAGTAAAACTAAAGGAGAGACCCAGTACTTC | CSARDSKTKGETQYF
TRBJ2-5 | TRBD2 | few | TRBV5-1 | TGCGCCAGTGGGACTAGCGGGAGCCAAGAGACCCAGTACTTC | CASGTSGSQETQYF
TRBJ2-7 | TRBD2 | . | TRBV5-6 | TGTGCCAGCAGCGTGGGCGGGACTAGTTCCGAGCAGTACTTC | CASSVGGTSSEQYF
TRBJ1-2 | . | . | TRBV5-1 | TGCGCCAGCAGCCTTTCCGGGACACCGGAAGTGCATGGCTACACCTTC | CASSLSGTPEVHGYTF
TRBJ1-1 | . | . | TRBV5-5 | TGTGCCAGCAGCCAGGGCGAGGTGCGGCGTGAAGCTTTCTTT | CASSQGEVRREAFF
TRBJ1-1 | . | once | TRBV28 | TGTGCCAGCAGTTCCCAAGGTAAAGGGCCTTACACTGAAGCTTTCTTT | CASSSQGKGPYTEAFF
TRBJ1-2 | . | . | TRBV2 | TGTGCCAGCAGTGCGGGCATACTTCTATATGGCTACACCTTC | CASSAGILLYGYTF
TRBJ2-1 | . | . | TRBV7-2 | TGTGCCAGCAGCTCCTCAACTAGGAACCTCAATGAGCAGTTCTTC | CASSSSTRNLNEQFF
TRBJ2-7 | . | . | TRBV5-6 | TGTGCCAGCAGCTTGGCGGGGCGCCCCTACAATGAGCAGTACTTC | CASSLAGRPYNEQYF